This TCR beta chain was recovered during a study of immune evolution from preneoplasia to lung adenocarcinoma. A word on this clone: What it binds is unknown.

The data were produced by immunoSEQ multiplex PCR, yet TCRdb's version contains in-frame clones alone and is incomplete. The table records about 27,000 clones, approximately 74% of them present only once. Resections took place in Japan or China from about 2014 to 2018. Study-level points and caveats: Clonality was highest in normal lung, lower in later-stage lesions apparently. From normal lung to invasive adenocarcinoma, top clone frequencies appeared to decrease.

Trimming cost V 6 bases and J 15 bases, with 21 bases left between them. Germline CDR1 is MDHEN and CDR2 is SYDVKM. This CDR3 is 13 amino acids long. The source of this sequence is a person between 55 and 69 years old with invasive lung adenocarcinoma. Some clones in this sample may be carry-over from other donors' samples. Sequenced: FFPE invasive lung adenocarcinoma tissue. The chain couples TRBV28 to TRBJ1-5, with D possibly matching TRBD1 (6 bases). CDR3 sequence: CASSPGDRIFRHF. The CDR3 DNA reads as TGTGCCAGCAGCCCAGGGGATCGTATTTTCCGGCATTTT. The full variable domain, with the rest looked up from reference TRBV28 and TRBJ1-5, is DVKVTQSSRYLVKRTGEKVFLECVQDMDHENMFWYRQDPGLGLRLIYFSYDVKMKEKGDIPEGYSVSREKKERFSLILESASTNQTSMYLCASSPGDRIFRHFGDGTRLSIL.